This TCR beta chain was captured in a study of CD8 T cells in Susac syndrome. The RNA input was about 0.45 to 1 ug, and it was reverse transcribed with random hexamers. Amplification of the TCR beta CDR3 was carried out by immunoSEQ multiplex PCR, which spanned a total of 54 Vbeta and 13 Jbeta segments. MiXCR was run by TCRdb on the immunoSEQ multiplex PCR reads, yielding one entry per CDR3 protein. The table has 200,000 to 250,000 distinct CDR3 sequences, around 93% seen once. As to this clonotype: What it binds is not known.

V was cut by 0 bases and J by 4 bases, with 13 bases left in between. This CDR3 has 15 amino acids. The germline CDR1 and CDR2 sequences are SGHAT and FQNNGV. Notes on the study in general: In Susac patients, clonal expansion was not detected in CD4+ cells.

The sample was CD4+ T cells from PBMCs. The clonotype was recovered from a human donor with Susac syndrome. The J gene is TRBJ2-7, the V gene TRBV11-2; perhaps TRBD2 as D (5 bases). This CDR3 reads CASSLDRGFGYEQYF. The CDR3 nucleotides read TGTGCCAGCAGCTTAGATCGGGGATTCGGGTACGAGCAGTACTTC.